This is a list of T cell receptor beta chains from one sample in a study of T-cell reconstitution after alpha-beta-depleted transplantation in children. One entry per CDR3 protein, called by TCRdb with MiXCR from the PCR reads. The data hold fewer than 550,000 distinct CDR3 sequences, with 10% to 12% observed a single time. Source: PBMCs, mostly from graft donor cells, taken 180 days after TCRalphabeta/CD19-depleted stem cell transplant. These receptors were obtained from a female patient between 2 and 15 years old who had a stem cell transplant for aplastic anemia, so the T cells may come from the graft donor. CDR3s include the opening cysteine and the closing phenylalanine or tryptophan. Size is stated for part of the rows, as once, few or many counts, or as a class when the clone is expanded.

size	J	V	CDR3
few	TRBJ1-4	TRBV2	CASSEWTGAEKLFF
NA	TRBJ2-5	TRBV5-8	CASSRGQGPRQETQYF
few	TRBJ2-3	TRBV7-9	CASSLTRDLTYTQYF
many	TRBJ2-3	TRBV12-3/TRBV12-4	CASTLERGSTDTQYF
NA	TRBJ2-7	TRBV5-5	CASSLGLPSSYEQYF
NA	TRBJ1-1	TRBV27	CASSQTTGLGAFF
NA	TRBJ2-3	TRBV24-1	CATSGRGASTDTQYF
few	TRBJ1-5	TRBV10-3	CAISLGVGDQPQHF
many	TRBJ1-4	TRBV10-2	CASSVGVEKLFF
NA	TRBJ2-7	TRBV11-1	CASSSGLAELDEQYF
few	TRBJ2-5	TRBV4-1	CASSRLGSQETQYF
NA	TRBJ2-1	TRBV12-3/TRBV12-4	CASSMFRGPGSYNEQFF
NA	TRBJ2-1	TRBV2	CAWHGTASYNEQFF
NA	TRBJ2-3	TRBV5-1	CASSLRGRQGTDTQYF
NA	TRBJ2-5	TRBV21-1	CASSKRETQYF
few	TRBJ2-3	TRBV28	CASSLLGTSIDTQYF
NA	TRBJ2-4	TRBV7-2	CASSPGTGGGQGNIQYF
NA	TRBJ2-5	TRBV9	CASSVTSGTLGAETQYF
few	TRBJ1-1	TRBV7-2	CASSPRPGVGTEAFF
few	TRBJ2-3	TRBV28	CASRGTGAGLQFTDTQYF
NA	TRBJ2-4	TRBV11-2	CASTILGLAGGAKNIQYF
many	TRBJ1-6	TRBV28	CASKQHRVYNSPLHF
many	TRBJ1-1	TRBV6-5	CASSYSSRGGTEAFF
few	TRBJ1-6	TRBV29-1	CSVDTGDNSPLHF
NA	TRBJ2-2	TRBV9	CASSVEDYNTGELFF
few	TRBJ2-1	TRBV15	CATSKTGVEQFF